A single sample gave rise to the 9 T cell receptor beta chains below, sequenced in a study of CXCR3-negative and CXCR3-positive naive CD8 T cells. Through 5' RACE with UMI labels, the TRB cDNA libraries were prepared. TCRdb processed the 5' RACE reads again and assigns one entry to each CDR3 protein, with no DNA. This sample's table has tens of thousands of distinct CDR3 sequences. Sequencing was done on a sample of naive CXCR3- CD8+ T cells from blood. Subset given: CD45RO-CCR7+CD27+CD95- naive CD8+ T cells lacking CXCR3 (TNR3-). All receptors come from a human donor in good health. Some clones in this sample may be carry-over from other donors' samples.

CDR3 residues: CASSAASGKNYNEQFF. The J gene is TRBJ2-1, the V gene TRBV2; the D call of TRBD2 rests on TCRdb alone, since no DNA is present to check it. CDR1 and CDR2 from the germline V gene are SNHLY and FYNNEI. This CDR3 contains 16 residues.

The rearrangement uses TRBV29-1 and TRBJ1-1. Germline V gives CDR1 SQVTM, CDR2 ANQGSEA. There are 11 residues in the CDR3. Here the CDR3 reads CSVVRDTEAFF.

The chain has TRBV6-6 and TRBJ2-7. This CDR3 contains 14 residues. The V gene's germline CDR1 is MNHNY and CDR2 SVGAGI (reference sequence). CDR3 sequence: CASTYTLTAYEQYF.

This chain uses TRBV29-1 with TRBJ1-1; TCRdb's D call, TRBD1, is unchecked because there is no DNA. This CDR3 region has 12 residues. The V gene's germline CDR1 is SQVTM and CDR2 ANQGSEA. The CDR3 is CSVAGGSTEAFF.

The CDR3 sequence is CASSPGRASGANVLTF. This sequence joins TRBV6-5 and TRBJ2-6; TCRdb selects TRBD1, and the lack of DNA leaves this call unchecked. CDR1 MNHEY and CDR2 SVGAGI come from the germline V gene. This CDR3 spans 16 amino acids.

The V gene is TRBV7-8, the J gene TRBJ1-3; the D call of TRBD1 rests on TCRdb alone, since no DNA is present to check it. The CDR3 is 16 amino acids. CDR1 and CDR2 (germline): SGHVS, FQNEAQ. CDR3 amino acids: CASSSYPADLGNTIYF.

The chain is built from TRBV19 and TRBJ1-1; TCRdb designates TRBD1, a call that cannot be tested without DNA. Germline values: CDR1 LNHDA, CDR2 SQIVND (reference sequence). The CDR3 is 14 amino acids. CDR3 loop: CASSFPQGSTEAFF.

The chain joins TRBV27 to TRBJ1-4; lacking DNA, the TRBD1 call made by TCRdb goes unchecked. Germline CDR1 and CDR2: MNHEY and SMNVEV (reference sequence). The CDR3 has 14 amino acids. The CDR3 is CASRLTGGSEKLFF.

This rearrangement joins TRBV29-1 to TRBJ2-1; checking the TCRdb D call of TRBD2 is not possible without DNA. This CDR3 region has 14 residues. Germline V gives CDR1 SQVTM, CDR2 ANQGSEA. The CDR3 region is CSVDTSGGGNEQFF.